Included here is one T cell receptor (beta chain) sequence, with context. No antigen is known for it. Qualities for individual bases were not recorded, and no much larger clone is one base off. TCR CDR3 regions were amplified from genomic DNA by multiplex PCR using the deep immunoSEQ assay. For each cell subset, the extracted genomic DNA was distributed evenly across all wells of several immunoSEQ 96-well plates, and each plate served as one replicate. For sorted subsets, about 200 ng genomic DNA, equal to about 30,000 T cell genomes, was loaded into each replicate PCR. Purified libraries were measured with a Qubit 3.0 fluorometer, size-checked on a Bioanalyzer 2100, and measured again with the KAPA Library Quantification kit. A separate single-read 150-cycle Illumina NextSeq 550 flow cell was used to sequence each immunoSEQ 96-well plate. The published analysis was carried out like this. Because the immunoSEQ output held only junctional sequences and lacked quality scores, the filtering could not match the filtering applied to full-length reads. To assign V/J genes and CDR3, sequences were annotated using PyIR, a Python wrapper for IgBLAST v1.9, with IMGT germline references. Reads with weak V/J assignments (E-value above 1e-6), missing CDR3, stop codons, out-of-frame junctions, or ambiguous translated residues were removed. V3J clonotypes were defined by identical inferred V gene, J gene, and CDR3 amino acid sequence. To compute the percentage overlap between repertoires, the number of shared unique clonotypes was divided by the size of the smaller repertoire. Repertoire richness was assessed with RTK rarefaction, the Chao1 estimator, and Recon v2.1 estimates of unobserved clonotypes. For all TCRbeta clonotypes obtained by the gDNA method from a few donors, generation probabilities were computed with OLGA. TCRdb took this table from immuneACCESS and kept in-frame rearrangements with V and J called. Such tables lack part of the clones; where checked against another copy, unresolved V genes explain under half of the gap, and the rest is unexplained. That table gives V, J and clone size, and the DNA gave D and trimming. The sample table lists just over 2,000,000 clones, 90% to 95% of them with a count of one. The ten biggest clones cover 0.1% to 0.15% of the sample.

The sample comes from a study of shared clonotypes between healthy human individuals (dated by TCRdb to the early 2020s). In terms of the full investigation: Two women and a few men aged 18 to 49 years were included in the cohort. Between about 0.8 and 9 billion PBMCs per donor were obtained by leukapheresis. Libraries were prepared and TCR repertoires were sequenced by different laboratories using diverse techniques, in order to increase sequencing depth and limit assay-specific biases. The study deeply sequenced blood TCR repertoires of roughly five healthy adults to estimate repertoire size and the extent of clonotype sharing between individuals. For each donor, CD4 naive and CD4 memory were each run on three plates, CD8 naive on two plates, and CD8 memory on one plate. Study-wide findings and limitations: When a handful of donors were compared, the shared fraction of clonotypes was about 5% for naive CD4, roughly 3.4% for naive CD8, 2.3% for memory CD4, and 0.4% for memory CD8. Based on pairwise subsampling, the degree of clonotype sharing among donors was expected to be affected by sequencing depth. Rarefaction of sorted-subset datasets indicated incomplete sequencing despite the large sequencing depth. Larger estimated clonotype richness was generally found for naive subsets than for memory subsets. The genetic and exposure-history diversity represented was limited by the small number of donors. Only blood was sampled, and tissue TCR repertoires likely differ from those in blood. Compared with non-shared clonotypes, clonotypes shared by all four sorted-subset donors had higher generation probabilities.

V is clipped by 5 bases and J by 1 base, and the sequence between their germline boundaries is 14 bases long. From the germline V gene, CDR1 is SGHTA and CDR2 is FQGTGA. From its cysteine to its phenylalanine, the CDR3 spans 15 amino acids. Only the CDR3 region is kept as DNA, spanning 45 bases read in frame from base 1. Donors were healthy HIV-negative adults with no recently reported acute infections or vaccinations. All donors were Caucasian adults living in Nashville, Tennessee, USA. CD4+ T cells were enriched by magnetic negative selection, after which naive cells were positively selected on CD45RA and the negative fraction was taken as the memory subset. Blood was obtained by leukapheresis, after which PBMCs were separated by Ficoll-Histopaque density gradient centrifugation and cryopreserved in liquid nitrogen vapor phase. Analytical flow cytometry was used to check the purity and quantity of each magnetically sorted T cell population. Genomic DNA was isolated from each sorted fraction and quantified by UV absorbance on a Nanodrop 2000c.

The sample comprised naive CD4+ T cells sorted from blood. The sample's cell subset or site, from its label and the paper: CD45RA+ positively selected. The receptor chain draws on TRBV7-3 and TRBJ2-5; matching of 5 bases hints at TRBD2 as the D gene. The TCR sequence derives from a man between 18 and 29 years old in good health. This receptor carries the CDR3 CASSPGRGAQETQYF. The base sequence is TGTGCCAGCAGCCCCGGACGGGGAGCCCAAGAGACCCAGTACTTC.